One sample yielded the 5 T cell receptor beta chains listed below, sequenced in a study of blood T cells in healthy people across ages. A second PCR of about 7 to 12 cycles used a sample-barcoded 5' primer and a J-beta primer mix. TCRdb passed the 5' RACE reads through MiXCR, listing each CDR3 protein once. The sample consists of roughly 1,800,000 distinct CDR3 sequences, roughly 50% of them appearing once. Sequencing was performed on blood. These receptors were collected from a woman aged 40 to 50 in good health.

The rearrangement links TRBV12-3 or TRBV12-4 to TRBJ1-4, with a weak D call TRBD1 (5 bases). CDR3 size: 16 residues. V dropped 2 bases and J dropped 7 bases, with 17 bases sitting between them. The CDR3 DNA sequence: TGTGCCAGCAGTTTACGGCAGGCGGGGGTCGGTGAAAAACTGTTTTTT. Translating gives CASSLRQAGVGEKLFF.

CDR3 nucleotide sequence: TGTGCCAGCAGCTCACTCCTGGGGGGGACAGCTCTCTACGAGCAGTACTTC. Amino acid sequence: CASSSLLGGTALYEQYF. J is TRBJ2-7 and V is TRBV7-2; the D gene could be TRBD1 or TRBD2 (7 bases each). CDR1 SGHTA and CDR2 FQGNSA come from the germline V gene. V was clipped by 4 bases and J by 3 bases, with 22 bases between them. The CDR3 is 17 amino acids.

This chain links TRBV2 with TRBJ2-5; D might be TRBD1 (6 bases). The CDR3 extends over 14 amino acids. The V end lost 7 bases, the J end lost 2 bases, and 14 bases lay between the germline ends. Germline CDR1 SNHLY, CDR2 FYNNEI. In DNA form, the CDR3 reads TGTGCCAGCATGCAGGGCAGGGGACAAGAGACCCAGTACTTC. Translated: CASMQGRGQETQYF.

The chain joins TRBV18 to TRBJ1-1; the D gene is possibly TRBD1 (5 bases). Germline V CDR1 and CDR2: KGHSH, LQKENI. This CDR3 comprises 17 residues. V was shortened by 1 base and J by 3 bases, with 18 bases between the two germline ends. Written as DNA, the CDR3 is TGTGCCAGCTCACCACAAAATCTTCGAGGGGTTGACACTGAAGCTTTCTTT. Translated, it gives CASSPQNLRGVDTEAFF.

Of note for this clonotype: The junction does not match germline at one end; this may be a read error. The chain uses TRBV5-1 and TRBJ2-7, with D possibly TRBD1 on 6 matching bases. The CDR3 extends over 13 amino acids. Germline CDR1 is SGHRS and CDR2 is YFSETQ. In nucleotides, the CDR3 is TGTGCCAGCAGCTTGGAAACAGGGTTCGAGCAGTACTTC. Translation gives CASSLETGFEQYF.